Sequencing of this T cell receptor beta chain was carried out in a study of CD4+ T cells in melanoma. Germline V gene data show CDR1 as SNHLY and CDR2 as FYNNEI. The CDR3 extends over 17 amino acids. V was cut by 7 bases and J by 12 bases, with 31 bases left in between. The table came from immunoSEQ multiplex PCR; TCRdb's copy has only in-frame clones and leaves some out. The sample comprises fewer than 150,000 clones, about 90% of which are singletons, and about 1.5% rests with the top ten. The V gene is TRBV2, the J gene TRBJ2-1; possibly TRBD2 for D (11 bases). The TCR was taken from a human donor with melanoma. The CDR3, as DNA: TGTGCCAGCAATGGACAGGGGGAGGCTAGCGGGGGGAGTCTGCAGTTCTTC. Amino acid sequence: CASNGQGEASGGSLQFF.